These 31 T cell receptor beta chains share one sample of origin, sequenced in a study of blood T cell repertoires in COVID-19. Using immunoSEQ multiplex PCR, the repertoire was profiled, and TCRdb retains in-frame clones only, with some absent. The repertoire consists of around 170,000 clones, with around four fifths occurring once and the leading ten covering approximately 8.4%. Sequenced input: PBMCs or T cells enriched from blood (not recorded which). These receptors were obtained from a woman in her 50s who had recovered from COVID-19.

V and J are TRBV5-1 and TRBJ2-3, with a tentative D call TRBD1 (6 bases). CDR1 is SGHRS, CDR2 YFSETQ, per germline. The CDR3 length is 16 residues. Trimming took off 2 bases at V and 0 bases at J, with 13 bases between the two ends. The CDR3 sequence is CASSFQGNPSTDTQYF. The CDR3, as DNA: TGCGCCAGCAGCTTCCAGGGGAACCCTAGCACAGATACGCAGTATTTT.

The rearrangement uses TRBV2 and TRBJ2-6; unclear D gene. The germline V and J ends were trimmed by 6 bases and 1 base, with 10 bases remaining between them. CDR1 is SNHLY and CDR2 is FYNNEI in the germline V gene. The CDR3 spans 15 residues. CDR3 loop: CASSETPSGANVLTF. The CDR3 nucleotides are TGTGCCAGCAGCGAAACACCGTCTGGGGCCAACGTCCTGACTTTC.

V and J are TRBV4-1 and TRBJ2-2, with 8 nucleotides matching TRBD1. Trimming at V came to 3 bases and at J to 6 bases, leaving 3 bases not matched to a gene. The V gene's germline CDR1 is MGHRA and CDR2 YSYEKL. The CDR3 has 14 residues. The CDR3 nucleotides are TGCGCCAGCAGCCAGAGACAGGGGTCCGGGGAGCTGTTTTTT. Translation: CASSQRQGSGELFF.

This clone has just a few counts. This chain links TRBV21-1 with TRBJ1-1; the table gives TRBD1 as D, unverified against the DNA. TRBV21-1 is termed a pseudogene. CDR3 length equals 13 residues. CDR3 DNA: TGTGCCAGCAGCACTTGGAGGGACAGTGAAGCTTTCTTT. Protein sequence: CASSTWRDSEAFF.

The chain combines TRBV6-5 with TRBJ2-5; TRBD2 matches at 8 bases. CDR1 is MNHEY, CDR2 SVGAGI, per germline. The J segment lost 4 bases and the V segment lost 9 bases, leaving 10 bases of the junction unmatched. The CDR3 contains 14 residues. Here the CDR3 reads CASWKRERGETQYF. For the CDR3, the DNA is TGTGCCAGTTGGAAGCGGGAGAGGGGAGAGACCCAGTACTTC.

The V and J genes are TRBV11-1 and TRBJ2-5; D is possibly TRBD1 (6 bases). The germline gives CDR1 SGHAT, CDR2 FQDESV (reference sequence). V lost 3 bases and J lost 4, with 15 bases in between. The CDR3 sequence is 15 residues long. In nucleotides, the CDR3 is TGTGCCAGCAGCTTTGGGGGCGCGATCACAGAGACCCAGTACTTC. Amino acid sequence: CASSFGGAITETQYF.

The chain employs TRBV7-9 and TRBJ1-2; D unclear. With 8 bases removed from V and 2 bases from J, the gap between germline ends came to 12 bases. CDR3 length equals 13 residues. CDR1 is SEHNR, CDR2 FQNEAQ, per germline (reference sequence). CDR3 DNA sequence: TGTGCCAGCCGGGATGAGATAAACTATGGCTACACCTTC. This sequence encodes CASRDEINYGYTF.

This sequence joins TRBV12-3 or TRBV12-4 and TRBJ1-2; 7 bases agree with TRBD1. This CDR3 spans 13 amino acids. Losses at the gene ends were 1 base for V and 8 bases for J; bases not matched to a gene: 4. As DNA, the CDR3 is TGTGCCAGCAGTTTAGGCAGGGGGGTAGGCTACACCTTC. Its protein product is CASSLGRGVGYTF.

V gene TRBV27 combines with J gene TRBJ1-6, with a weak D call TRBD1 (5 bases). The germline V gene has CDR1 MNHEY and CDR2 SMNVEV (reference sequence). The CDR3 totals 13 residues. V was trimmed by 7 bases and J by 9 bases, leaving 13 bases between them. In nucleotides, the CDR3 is TGTGCCAGCAAGGCAGGGCCTAGTTCACCCCTCCACTTT. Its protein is CASKAGPSSPLHF.

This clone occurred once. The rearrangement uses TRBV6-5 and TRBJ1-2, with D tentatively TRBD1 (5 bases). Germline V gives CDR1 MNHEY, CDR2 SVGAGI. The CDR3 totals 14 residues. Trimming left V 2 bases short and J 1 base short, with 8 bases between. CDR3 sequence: CASSYDRLNYGYTF. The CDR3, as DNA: TGTGCCAGCAGTTACGACAGACTTAACTATGGCTACACCTTC.

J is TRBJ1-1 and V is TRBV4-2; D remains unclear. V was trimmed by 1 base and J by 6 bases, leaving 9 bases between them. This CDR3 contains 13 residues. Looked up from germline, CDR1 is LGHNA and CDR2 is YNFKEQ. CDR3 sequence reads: CASSQGLPAEAFF. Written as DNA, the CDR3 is TGTGCCAGCAGCCAAGGTCTCCCAGCTGAAGCTTTCTTT.

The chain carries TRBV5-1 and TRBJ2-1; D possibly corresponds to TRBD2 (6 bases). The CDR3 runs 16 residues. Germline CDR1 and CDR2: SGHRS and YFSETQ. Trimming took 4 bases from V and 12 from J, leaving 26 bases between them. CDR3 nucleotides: TGCGCCAGCAGCATGGAGTCCGGTGCAGGAGCCGGGGGGCAGTTCTTC. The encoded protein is CASSMESGAGAGGQFF.

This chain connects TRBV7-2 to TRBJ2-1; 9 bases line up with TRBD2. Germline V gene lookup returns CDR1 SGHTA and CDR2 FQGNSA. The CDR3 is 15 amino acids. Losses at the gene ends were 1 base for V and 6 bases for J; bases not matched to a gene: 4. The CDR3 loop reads CASSLGLTSGNEQFF. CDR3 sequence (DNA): TGTGCCAGCAGCTTAGGACTGACTAGCGGCAATGAGCAGTTCTTC.

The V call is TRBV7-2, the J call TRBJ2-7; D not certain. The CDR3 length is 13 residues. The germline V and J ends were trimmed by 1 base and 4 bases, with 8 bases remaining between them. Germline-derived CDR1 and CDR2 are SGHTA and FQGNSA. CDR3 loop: CASSLGGGYEQYF. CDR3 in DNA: TGTGCCAGCAGCTTAGGCGGCGGATACGAGCAGTACTTC.

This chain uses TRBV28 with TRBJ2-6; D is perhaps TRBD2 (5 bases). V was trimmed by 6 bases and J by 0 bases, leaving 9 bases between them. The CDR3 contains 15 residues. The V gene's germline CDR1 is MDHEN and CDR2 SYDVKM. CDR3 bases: TGTGCCAGCAGAGGACTCTACTCTGGGGCCAACGTCCTGACTTTC. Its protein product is CASRGLYSGANVLTF. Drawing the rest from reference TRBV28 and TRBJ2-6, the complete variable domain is DVKVTQSSRYLVKRTGEKVFLECVQDMDHENMFWYRQDPGLGLRLIYFSYDVKMKEKGDIPEGYSVSREKKERFSLILESASTNQTSMYLCASRGLYSGANVLTFGAGSRLTVL.

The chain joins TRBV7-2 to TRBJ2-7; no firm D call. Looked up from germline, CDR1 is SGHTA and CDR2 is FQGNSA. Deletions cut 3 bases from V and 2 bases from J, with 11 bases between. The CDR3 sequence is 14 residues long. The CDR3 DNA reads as TGTGCCAGCAGCTTGCCCCTAAAGCCCTACGAGCAGTACTTC. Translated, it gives CASSLPLKPYEQYF.

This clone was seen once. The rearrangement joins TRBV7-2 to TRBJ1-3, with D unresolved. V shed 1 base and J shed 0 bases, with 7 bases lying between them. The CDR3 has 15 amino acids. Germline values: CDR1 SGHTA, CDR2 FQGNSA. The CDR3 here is CASSLETSSGNTIYF. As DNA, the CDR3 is TGTGCCAGCAGCTTAGAAACCAGCTCTGGAAACACCATATATTTT. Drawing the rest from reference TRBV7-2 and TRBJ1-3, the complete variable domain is GAGVSQSPSNKVTEKGKDVELRCDPISGHTALYWYRQSLGQGLEFLIYFQGNSAPDKSGLPSDRFSAERTGGSVSTLTIQRTQQEDSAVYLCASSLETSSGNTIYFGEGSWLTVV.

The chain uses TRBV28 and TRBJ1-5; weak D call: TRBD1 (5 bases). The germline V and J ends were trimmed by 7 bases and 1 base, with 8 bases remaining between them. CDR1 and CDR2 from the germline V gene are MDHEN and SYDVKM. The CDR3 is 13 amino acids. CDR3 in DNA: TGTGCCAGCAAAGGGGCCAGCAATCAGCCCCAGCATTTT. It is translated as CASKGASNQPQHF.

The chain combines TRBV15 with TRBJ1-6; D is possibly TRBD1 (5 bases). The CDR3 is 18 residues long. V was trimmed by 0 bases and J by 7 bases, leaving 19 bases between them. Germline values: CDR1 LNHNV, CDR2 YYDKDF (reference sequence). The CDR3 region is CATSRDVGGSVPNSPLHF. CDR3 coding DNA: TGTGCCACCAGCAGAGATGTGGGGGGAAGCGTTCCCAATTCACCCCTCCACTTT.

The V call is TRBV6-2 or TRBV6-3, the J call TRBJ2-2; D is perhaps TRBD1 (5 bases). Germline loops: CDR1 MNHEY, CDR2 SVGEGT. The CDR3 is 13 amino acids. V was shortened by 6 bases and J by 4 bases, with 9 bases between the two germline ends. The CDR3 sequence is CASSDSTTGELFF. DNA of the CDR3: TGTGCCAGCAGCGACAGTACCACCGGGGAGCTGTTTTTT.

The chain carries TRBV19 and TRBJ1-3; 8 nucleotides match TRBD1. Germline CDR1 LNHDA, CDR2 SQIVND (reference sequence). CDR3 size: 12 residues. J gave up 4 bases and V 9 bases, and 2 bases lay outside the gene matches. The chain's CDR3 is CASGQGGNTIYF. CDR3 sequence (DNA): TGTGCCAGCGGACAGGGAGGAAACACCATATATTTT.

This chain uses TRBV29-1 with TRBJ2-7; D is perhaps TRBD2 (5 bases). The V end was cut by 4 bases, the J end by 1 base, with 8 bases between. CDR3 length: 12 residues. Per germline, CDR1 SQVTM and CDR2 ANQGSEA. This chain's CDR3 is CSVGGSSYEQYF. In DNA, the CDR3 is TGCAGCGTTGGAGGGTCTTCCTACGAGCAGTACTTC.

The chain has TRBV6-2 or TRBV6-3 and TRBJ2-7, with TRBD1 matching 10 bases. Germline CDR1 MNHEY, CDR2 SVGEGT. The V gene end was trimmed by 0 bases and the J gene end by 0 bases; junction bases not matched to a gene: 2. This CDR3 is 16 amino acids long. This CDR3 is CASSYSRTGGSYEQYF. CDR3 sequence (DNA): TGTGCCAGCAGTTACTCGAGGACAGGGGGCTCCTACGAGCAGTACTTC.

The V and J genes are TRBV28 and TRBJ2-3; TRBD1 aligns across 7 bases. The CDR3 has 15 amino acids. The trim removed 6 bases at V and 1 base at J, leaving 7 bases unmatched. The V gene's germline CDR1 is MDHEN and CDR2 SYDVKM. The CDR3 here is CASSQQGIGTDTQYF. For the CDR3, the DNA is TGTGCCAGCAGCCAACAGGGGATAGGCACAGATACGCAGTATTTT.

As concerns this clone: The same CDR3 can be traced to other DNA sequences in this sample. CDR3 residues: CASSLTGGTDTQYF. In DNA, the CDR3 is TGTGCCAGCAGTCTTACAGGGGGCACAGATACGCAGTATTTT. The rearrangement joins TRBV28 to TRBJ2-3, with 7 nucleotides matching TRBD1. Germline CDR1 MDHEN, CDR2 SYDVKM. This CDR3 contains 14 residues. V gave up 5 bases and J gave up 1 base; unmatched junction bases: 3.

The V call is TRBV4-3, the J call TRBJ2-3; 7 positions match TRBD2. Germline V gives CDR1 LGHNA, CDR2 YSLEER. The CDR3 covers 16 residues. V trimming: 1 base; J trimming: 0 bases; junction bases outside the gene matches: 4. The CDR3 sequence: CASSQGPSGSTDTQYF. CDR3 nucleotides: TGCGCCAGCAGCCAAGGTCCTAGCGGTAGCACAGATACGCAGTATTTT.

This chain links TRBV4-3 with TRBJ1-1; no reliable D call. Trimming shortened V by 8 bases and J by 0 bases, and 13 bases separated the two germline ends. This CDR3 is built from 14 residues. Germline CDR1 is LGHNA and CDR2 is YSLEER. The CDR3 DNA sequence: TGCGCCAGCGGAATGAGGCGCATGAACACTGAAGCTTTCTTT. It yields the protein CASGMRRMNTEAFF.

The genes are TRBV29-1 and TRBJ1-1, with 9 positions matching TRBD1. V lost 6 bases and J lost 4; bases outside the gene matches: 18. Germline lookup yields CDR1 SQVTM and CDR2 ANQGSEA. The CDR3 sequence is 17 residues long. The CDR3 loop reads CSVVQGARSFMGTEAFF. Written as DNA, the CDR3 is TGCAGCGTAGTACAGGGGGCTAGGTCTTTCATGGGCACTGAAGCTTTCTTT.

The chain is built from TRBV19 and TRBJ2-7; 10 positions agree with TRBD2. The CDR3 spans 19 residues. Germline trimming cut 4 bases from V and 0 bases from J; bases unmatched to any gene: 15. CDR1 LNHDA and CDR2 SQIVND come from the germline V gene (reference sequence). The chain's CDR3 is CASSTRLAGVMADSYEQYF. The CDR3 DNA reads TGTGCCAGTAGTACCCGGCTAGCGGGAGTGATGGCCGACTCCTACGAGCAGTACTTC.

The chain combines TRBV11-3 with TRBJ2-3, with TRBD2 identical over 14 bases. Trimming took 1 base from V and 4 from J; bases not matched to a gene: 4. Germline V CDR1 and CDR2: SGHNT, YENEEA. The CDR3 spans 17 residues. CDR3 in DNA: TGTGCCAGCAGCTTAGGACTAGCGGGGGGGACATCAGATACGCAGTATTTT. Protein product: CASSLGLAGGTSDTQYF.

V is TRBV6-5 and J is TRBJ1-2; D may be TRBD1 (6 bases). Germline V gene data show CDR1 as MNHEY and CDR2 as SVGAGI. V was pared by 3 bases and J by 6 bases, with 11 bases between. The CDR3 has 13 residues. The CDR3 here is CASSYGQSDGYTF. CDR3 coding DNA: TGTGCCAGCAGTTATGGACAGAGTGATGGCTACACCTTC.